This TCR beta chain emerged from a study of cytomegalovirus exposure and HLA in healthy donors. The J segment lost 5 bases and the V segment lost 4 bases, leaving 8 bases of the junction unmatched. There are 15 residues in the CDR3. The germline gives CDR1 SGHNT, CDR2 YYREEE (reference sequence). Note on this clone: The antigen remains unidentified.

Points from the study as a whole: Sequencing depth across donors, presence/absence analyses assumed, was roughly uniform. One variant, a missense change in DCLRE1C, was linked in a later analysis to TCR beta V- and J-gene trimming.

Donors sampled were nominally healthy, though unrecorded immune exposures were likely. The PCR used 60 Vbeta and 13 Jbeta primers. Assay: immunoSEQ multiplex PCR; the TCRdb copy retains only in-frame clones and omits some. Reported are about 200,000 clones; the ten largest clones contain roughly 1.2%. The gene calls are TRBV5-4 and TRBJ2-3, with TRBD2 identical over 9 bases. This clonotype originated in a girl aged 2-15 years in good health and CMV-seropositive. Sample: PBMCs. CDR3 nucleotides: TGTGCCAGCAGCCCGGGACTAGCACTGGGAGATACGCAGTATTTT. Its protein is CASSPGLALGDTQYF.